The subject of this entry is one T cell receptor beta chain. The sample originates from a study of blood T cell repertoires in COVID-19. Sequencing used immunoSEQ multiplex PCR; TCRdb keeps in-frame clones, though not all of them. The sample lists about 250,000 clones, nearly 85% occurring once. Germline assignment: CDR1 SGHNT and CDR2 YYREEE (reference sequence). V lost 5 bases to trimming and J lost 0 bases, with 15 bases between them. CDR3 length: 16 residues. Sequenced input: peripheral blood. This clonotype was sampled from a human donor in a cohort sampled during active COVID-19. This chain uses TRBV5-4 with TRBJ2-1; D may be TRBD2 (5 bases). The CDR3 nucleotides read TGTGCCAGCAGAGCTAGCACCGCGAGCTCCTACAATGAGCAGTTCTTC. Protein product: CASRASTASSYNEQFF.